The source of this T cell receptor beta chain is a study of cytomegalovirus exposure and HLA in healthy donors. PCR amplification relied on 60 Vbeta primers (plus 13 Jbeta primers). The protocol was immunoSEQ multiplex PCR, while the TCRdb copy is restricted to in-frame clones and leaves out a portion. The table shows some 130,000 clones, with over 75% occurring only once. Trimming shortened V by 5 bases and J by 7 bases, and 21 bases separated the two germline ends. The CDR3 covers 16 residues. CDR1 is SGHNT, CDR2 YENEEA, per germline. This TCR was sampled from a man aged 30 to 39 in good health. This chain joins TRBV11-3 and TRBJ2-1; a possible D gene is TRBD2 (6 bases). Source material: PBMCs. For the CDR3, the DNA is TGTGCCAGCAGCCCCCCTGGGCGGGGAGCAATGAATGAGCAGTTCTTC. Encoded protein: CASSPPGRGAMNEQFF.